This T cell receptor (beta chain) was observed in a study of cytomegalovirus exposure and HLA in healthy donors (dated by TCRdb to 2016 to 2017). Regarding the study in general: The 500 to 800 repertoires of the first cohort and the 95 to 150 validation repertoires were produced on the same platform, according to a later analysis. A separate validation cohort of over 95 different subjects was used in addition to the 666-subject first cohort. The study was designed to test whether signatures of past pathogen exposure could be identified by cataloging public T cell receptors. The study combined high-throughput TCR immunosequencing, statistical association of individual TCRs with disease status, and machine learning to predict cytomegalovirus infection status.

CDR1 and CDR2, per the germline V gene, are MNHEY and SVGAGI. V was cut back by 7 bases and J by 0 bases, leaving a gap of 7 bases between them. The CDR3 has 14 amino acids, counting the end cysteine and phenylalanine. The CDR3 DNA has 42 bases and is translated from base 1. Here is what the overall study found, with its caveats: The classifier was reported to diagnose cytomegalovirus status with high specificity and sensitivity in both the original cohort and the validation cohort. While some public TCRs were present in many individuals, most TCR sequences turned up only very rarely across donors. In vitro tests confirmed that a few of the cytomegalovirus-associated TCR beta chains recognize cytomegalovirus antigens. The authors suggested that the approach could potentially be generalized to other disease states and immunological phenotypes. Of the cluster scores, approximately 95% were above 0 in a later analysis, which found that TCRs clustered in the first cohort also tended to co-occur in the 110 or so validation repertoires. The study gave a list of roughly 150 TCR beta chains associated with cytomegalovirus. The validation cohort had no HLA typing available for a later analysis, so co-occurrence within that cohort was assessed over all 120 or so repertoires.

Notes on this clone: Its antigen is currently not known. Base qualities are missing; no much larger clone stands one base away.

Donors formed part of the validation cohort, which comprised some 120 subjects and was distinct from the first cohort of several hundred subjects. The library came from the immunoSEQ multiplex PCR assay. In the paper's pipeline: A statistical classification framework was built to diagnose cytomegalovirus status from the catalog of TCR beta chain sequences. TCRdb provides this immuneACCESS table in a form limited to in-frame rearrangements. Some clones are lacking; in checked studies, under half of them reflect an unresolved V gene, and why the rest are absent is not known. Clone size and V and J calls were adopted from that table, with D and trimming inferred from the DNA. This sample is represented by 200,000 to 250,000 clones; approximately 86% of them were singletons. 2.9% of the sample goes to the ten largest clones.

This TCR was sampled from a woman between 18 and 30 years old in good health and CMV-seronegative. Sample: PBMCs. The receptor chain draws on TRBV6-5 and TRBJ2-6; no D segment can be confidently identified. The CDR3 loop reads CASKPFSGANVLTF. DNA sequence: TGTGCCAGCAAGCCCTTCTCTGGGGCCAACGTCCTGACTTTC.